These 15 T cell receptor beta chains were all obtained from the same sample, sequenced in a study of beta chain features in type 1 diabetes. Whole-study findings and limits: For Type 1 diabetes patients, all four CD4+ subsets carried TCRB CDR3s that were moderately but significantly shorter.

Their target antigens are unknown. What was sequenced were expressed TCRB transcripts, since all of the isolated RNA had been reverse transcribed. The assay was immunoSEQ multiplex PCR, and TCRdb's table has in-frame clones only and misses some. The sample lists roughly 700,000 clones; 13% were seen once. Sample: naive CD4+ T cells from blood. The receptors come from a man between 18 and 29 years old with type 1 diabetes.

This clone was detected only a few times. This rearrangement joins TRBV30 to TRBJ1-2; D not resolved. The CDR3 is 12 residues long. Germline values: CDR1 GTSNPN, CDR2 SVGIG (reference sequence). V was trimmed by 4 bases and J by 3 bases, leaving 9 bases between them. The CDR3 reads CAWKRLDYGYTF. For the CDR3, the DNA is TGTGCCTGGAAGAGACTAGACTATGGCTACACCTTC.

The CDR3 spells CASSVGTDIPYYEQYF. As DNA, the CDR3 is TGTGCCAGCAGCGTAGGGACAGATATTCCCTACTACGAGCAGTACTTC. This chain uses TRBV9 with TRBJ2-7, with D possibly being TRBD1 (6 bases). The CDR3 covers 16 residues. The germline V gene encodes CDR1 SGDLS and CDR2 YYNGEE. Trimming pared 0 bases from V and 3 bases from J, leaving 16 bases between.

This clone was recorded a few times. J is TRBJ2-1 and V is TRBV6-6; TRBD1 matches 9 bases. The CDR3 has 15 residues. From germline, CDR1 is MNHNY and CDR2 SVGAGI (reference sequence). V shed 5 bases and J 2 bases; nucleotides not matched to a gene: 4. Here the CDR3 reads CASSPGTGTYNEQFF. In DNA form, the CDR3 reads TGTGCCAGCAGTCCCGGGACAGGGACCTACAATGAGCAGTTCTTC.

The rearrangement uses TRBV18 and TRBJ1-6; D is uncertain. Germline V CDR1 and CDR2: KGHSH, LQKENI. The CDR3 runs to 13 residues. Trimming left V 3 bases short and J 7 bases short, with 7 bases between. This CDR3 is CASSPTGNSPLHF. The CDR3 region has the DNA TGTGCCAGCTCACCGACGGGAAATTCACCCCTCCACTTT.

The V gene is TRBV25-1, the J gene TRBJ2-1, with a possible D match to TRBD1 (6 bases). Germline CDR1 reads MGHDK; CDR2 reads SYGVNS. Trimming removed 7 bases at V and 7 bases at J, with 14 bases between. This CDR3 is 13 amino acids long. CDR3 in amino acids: CASTGGGGNEQFF. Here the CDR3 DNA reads TGTGCCAGCACTGGGGGCGGTGGGAATGAGCAGTTCTTC.

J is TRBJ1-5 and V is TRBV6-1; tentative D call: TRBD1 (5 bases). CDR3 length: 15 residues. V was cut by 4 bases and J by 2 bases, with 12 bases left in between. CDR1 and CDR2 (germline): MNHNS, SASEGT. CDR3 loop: CASSGGVSGNQPQHF. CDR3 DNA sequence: TGTGCCAGCAGTGGAGGGGTTTCCGGCAATCAGCCCCAGCATTTT.

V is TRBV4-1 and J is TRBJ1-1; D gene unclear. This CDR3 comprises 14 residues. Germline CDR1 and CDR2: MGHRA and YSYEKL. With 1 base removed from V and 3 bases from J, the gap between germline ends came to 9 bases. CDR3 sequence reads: CASSQGISDTEAFF. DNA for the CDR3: TGCGCCAGCAGCCAAGGGATTTCGGACACTGAAGCTTTCTTT.

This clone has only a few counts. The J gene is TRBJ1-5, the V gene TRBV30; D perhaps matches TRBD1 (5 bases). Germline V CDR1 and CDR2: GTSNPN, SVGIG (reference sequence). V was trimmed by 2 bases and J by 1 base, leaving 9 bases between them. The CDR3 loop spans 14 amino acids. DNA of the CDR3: TGTGCCTGGAGTCCGGGACCCAGCAATCAGCCCCAGCATTTT. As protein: CAWSPGPSNQPQHF.

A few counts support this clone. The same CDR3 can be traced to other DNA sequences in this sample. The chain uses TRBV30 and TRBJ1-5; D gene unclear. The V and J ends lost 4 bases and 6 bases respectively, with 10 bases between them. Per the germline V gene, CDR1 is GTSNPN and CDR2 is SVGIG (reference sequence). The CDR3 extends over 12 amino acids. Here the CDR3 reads CAWNGVGQPQHF. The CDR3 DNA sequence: TGTGCCTGGAACGGGGTTGGTCAGCCCCAGCATTTT. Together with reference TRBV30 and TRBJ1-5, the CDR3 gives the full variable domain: SQTIHQWPATLVQPVGSPLSLECTVEGTSNPNLYWYRQAAGRGLQLLFYSVGIGQISSEVPQNLSASRPQDRQFILSSKKLLLSDSGFYLCAWNGVGQPQHFGDGTRLSIL.

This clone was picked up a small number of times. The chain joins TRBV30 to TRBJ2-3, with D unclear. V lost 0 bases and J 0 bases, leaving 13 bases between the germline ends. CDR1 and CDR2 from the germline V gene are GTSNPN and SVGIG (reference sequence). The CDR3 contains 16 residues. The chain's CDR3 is CAWSVGGPKSTDTQYF. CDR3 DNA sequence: TGTGCCTGGAGTGTAGGTGGGCCCAAGAGCACAGATACGCAGTATTTT.

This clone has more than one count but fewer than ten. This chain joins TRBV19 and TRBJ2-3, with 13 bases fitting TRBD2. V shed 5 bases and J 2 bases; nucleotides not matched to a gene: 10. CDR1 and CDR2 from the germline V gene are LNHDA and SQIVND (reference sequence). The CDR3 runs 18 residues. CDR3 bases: TGTGCCAGTAGTTCATGGACTAGCGGGGGAGGTATCACAGATACGCAGTATTTT. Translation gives CASSSWTSGGGITDTQYF.

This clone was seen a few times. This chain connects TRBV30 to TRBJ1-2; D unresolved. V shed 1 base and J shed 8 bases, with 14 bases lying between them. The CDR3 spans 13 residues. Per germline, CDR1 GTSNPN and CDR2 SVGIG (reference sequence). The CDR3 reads CAWSGTSLGGYTF. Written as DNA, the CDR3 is TGTGCCTGGAGTGGGACTTCACTGGGAGGCTACACCTTC.

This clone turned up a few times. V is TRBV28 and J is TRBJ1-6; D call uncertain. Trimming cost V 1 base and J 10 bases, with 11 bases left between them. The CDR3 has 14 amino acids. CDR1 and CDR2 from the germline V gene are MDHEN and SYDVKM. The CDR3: CASSLFGRESPLHF. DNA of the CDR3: TGTGCCAGCAGTTTATTTGGGCGGGAATCACCCCTCCACTTT.

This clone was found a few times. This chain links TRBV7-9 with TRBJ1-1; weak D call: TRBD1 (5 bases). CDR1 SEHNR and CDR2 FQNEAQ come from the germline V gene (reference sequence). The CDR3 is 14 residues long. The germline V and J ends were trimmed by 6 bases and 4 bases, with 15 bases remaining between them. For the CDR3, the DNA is TGTGCCAGCAGGTTTGGGACCCTGGGCACTGAAGCTTTCTTT. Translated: CASRFGTLGTEAFF.

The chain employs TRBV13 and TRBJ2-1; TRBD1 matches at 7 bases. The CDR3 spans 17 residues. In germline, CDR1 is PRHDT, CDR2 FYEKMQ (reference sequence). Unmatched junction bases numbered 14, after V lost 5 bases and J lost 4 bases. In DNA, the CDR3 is TGTGCCAGCAGCCTACCATCCGGGACAGAGAAATACAATGAGCAGTTCTTC. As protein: CASSLPSGTEKYNEQFF.